This T cell receptor (beta chain) was recovered during a study of CXCR3-negative and CXCR3-positive naive CD8 T cells. This CDR3 spans 16 amino acids. Per the germline V gene, CDR1 is LNHNV and CDR2 is YYDKDF (reference sequence). All TRB cDNA libraries came from 5' RACE performed with UMI labels. One entry per CDR3 protein, without DNA, is what TCRdb gives after re-calling the 5' RACE reads. The sample has 100,000 to 150,000 distinct CDR3 sequences. Naive CD8+ T cells had a CD45RO-CCR7+CD27+CD95- phenotype. The rearrangement uses TRBV15 and TRBJ2-3; TCRdb picks TRBD1, but there is no DNA to check that call. The sequence was collected from a human donor in good health. Some clones in this sample may be carry-over from other donors' samples. Sequenced material: naive CXCR3- CD8+ T cells from blood. The subset denotes: CD45RO-CCR7+CD27+CD95- naive CD8+ T cells lacking CXCR3 (TNR3-). CDR3: CATSRDRGQGADTQYF. Full variable domain (outside the CDR3, taken from reference TRBV15 and TRBJ2-3): DAMVIQNPRYQVTQFGKPVTLSCSQTLNHNVMYWYQQKSSQAPKLLFHYYDKDFNNEADTPDNFQSRRPNTSFCFLDIRSPGLGDTAMYLCATSRDRGQGADTQYFGPGTRLTVL.